Each of the 11 T cell receptor beta chains below was sequenced from the same sample in a study of shared clonotypes between healthy human individuals. Only in-frame clones appear in the TCRdb table, and some are missing; sequencing was by immunoSEQ multiplex PCR. The data contain 2,100,000 or so clones, approximately 95% of them singletons. Sequenced: naive CD4+ T cells sorted from blood. The subset: CD45RA+ positively selected. Receptor source: a man younger than 30 in good health.

This chain joins TRBV7-2 and TRBJ2-1; 7 bases align to TRBD2. Germline values: CDR1 SGHTA, CDR2 FQGNSA. The CDR3 has 12 residues. Trimming took 5 bases from V and 15 from J; bases not matched to a gene: 10. CDR3 amino acids: CASSRSTLAVFF. CDR3 sequence (DNA): TGTGCCAGCAGCCGCTCCACCCTAGCGGTGTTCTTC.

The rearrangement joins TRBV10-1 to TRBJ2-7, with a weak D call TRBD2 (6 bases). CDR3 length: 13 residues. The germline CDR1 and CDR2 sequences are WNHNN and SYGVQD (reference sequence). V was pared by 6 bases and J by 1 base, with 10 bases between. The CDR3 DNA sequence: TGCGCCAGCAGCCCCGGGACTTCCTACGAGCAGTACTTC. This translates into CASSPGTSYEQYF.

The V and J genes are TRBV5-1 and TRBJ2-7; TRBD2 matches at 10 bases. The germline V gene encodes CDR1 SGHRS and CDR2 YFSETQ. This CDR3 comprises 14 residues. Trimming cost V 2 bases and J 3 bases; bases outside gene matches: 2. CDR3 bases: TGCGCCAGCAGCTTTTCTAGCGGGGGCTACGAGCAGTACTTC. Translating gives CASSFSSGGYEQYF.

This clone has a single count. The chain uses TRBV7-2 and TRBJ1-1; D uncertain. The germline V gene encodes CDR1 SGHTA and CDR2 FQGNSA. V was trimmed by 2 bases and J by 3 bases, leaving 13 bases between them. The CDR3 has 15 amino acids. The CDR3 DNA reads as TGTGCCAGCAGCTTAAGGACGGAGCCTTACACTGAAGCTTTCTTT. Its translation: CASSLRTEPYTEAFF.

The rearrangement joins TRBV6-1 to TRBJ2-5; D not certain. Germline V CDR1 and CDR2: MNHNS, SASEGT. The CDR3 has 13 residues. V lost 7 bases to trimming and J lost 0 bases, with 9 bases between them. The CDR3, as DNA: TGTGCCAGCATGATCGGTAACCAAGAGACCCAGTACTTC. Translation gives CASMIGNQETQYF.

This rearrangement joins TRBV19 to TRBJ2-5; tentative D call: TRBD2 (5 bases). The germline V gene encodes CDR1 LNHDA and CDR2 SQIVND (reference sequence). This CDR3 spans 13 amino acids. V was cut by 5 bases and J by 5 bases, with 12 bases left in between. This CDR3 is CASSFGLGETQYF. In DNA, the CDR3 is TGTGCCAGTAGTTTTGGACTGGGGGAGACCCAGTACTTC.

The rearrangement uses TRBV4-3 and TRBJ2-5; 8 nucleotides agree with TRBD2. This CDR3 is built from 16 residues. V trimming: 3 bases; J trimming: 4 bases; junction bases outside the gene matches: 10. Germline CDR1 is LGHNA and CDR2 is YSLEER. The CDR3, as DNA: TGCGCCAGCAGCCAGGGACTAGGCACTATCCCAGAGACCCAGTACTTC. Its translation: CASSQGLGTIPETQYF.

This chain connects TRBV7-9 to TRBJ1-5; possibly TRBD1 for D (6 bases). V was shortened by 4 bases and J by 5 bases, with 12 bases between the two germline ends. Germline CDR1 reads SEHNR; CDR2 reads FQNEAQ (reference sequence). The CDR3 extends over 14 amino acids. The CDR3 sequence: CASSWGQTDQPQHF. CDR3 coding DNA: TGTGCCAGCAGCTGGGGACAAACGGATCAGCCCCAGCATTTT.

Only one count was recorded for this clone. Because the CDR3's place on the DNA is in doubt, the DNA is left out and the CDR3 is given as listed by TCRdb. This sequence joins TRBV2 and TRBJ1-6. The germline V gene has CDR1 SNHLY and CDR2 FYNNEI. The CDR3 numbers 19 amino acids, ends counted. The CDR3 reads CASILGGTSEASYNSPLHF.

This sequence joins TRBV28 and TRBJ1-5; 10 bases align to TRBD1. Germline-derived CDR1 and CDR2 are MDHEN and SYDVKM. This CDR3 contains 18 residues. V lost 8 bases, J lost 0 bases, and 13 bases stayed unmatched. CDR3 in amino acids: CASAPPGQGTYSNQPQHF. CDR3 nucleotides: TGTGCCAGCGCACCCCCGGGACAGGGGACCTATAGCAATCAGCCCCAGCATTTT.

J is TRBJ2-2 and V is TRBV2; no clear D gene. V gave up 4 bases and J gave up 2 bases, with 5 bases separating them. The CDR3 length is 13 residues. The germline V gene has CDR1 SNHLY and CDR2 FYNNEI. The CDR3 DNA is TGTGCCAGCAGTGCAATTAACACCGGGGAGCTGTTTTTT. It yields the protein CASSAINTGELFF.